These 9 T cell receptor beta chains were sequenced from one sample in a study of T-cell memory formation after mild COVID-19. MiXCR, run by TCRdb on the 5' RACE reads, gives a single entry per CDR3 protein. The data hold roughly 320,000 distinct CDR3 sequences, with around 30% observed a single time. Sequenced sample: PBMCs or a T cell subset sorted from them (not recorded which). These TCRs come from an adult woman who had mild COVID-19 (a few samples of this study predate the infection). Cell type and time point are not known.

This clonotype has only a few counts. The chain couples TRBV7-2 to TRBJ2-1; D ambiguous. Trimming removed 5 bases from V and 12 bases from J, with 20 bases in between. Germline CDR1 reads SGHTA; CDR2 reads FQGNSA. This CDR3 has 14 amino acids. The DNA for the CDR3 is TGTGCCAGCAGCCCAGAACTGGTAGTGACTTGGCAGTTCTTC. Amino acids: CASSPELVVTWQFF.

The V and J genes are TRBV7-2 and TRBJ2-3; TRBD2 matches at 13 bases. Trimming at V came to 1 base and at J to 3 bases, leaving 4 bases not matched to a gene. The CDR3 runs to 17 residues. Looked up from germline, CDR1 is SGHTA and CDR2 is FQGNSA. The DNA of the CDR3 is TGTGCCAGCAGCTTAGGGGGACTAGCGGGACCAACAGATACGCAGTATTTT. Translating it yields CASSLGGLAGPTDTQYF.

This clonotype showed up just a few times. The chain uses TRBV19 and TRBJ1-2, with 9 positions matching TRBD1. Germline CDR1 reads LNHDA; CDR2 reads SQIVND (reference sequence). The V and J ends lost 9 bases and 5 bases, in that order; junction bases with no gene match: 7. This CDR3 is built from 13 residues. CDR3 residues: CASTEGQGYGYTF. The CDR3 nucleotides read TGTGCCAGCACCGAGGGACAGGGATATGGCTACACCTTC.

This clonotype was observed a few times. This chain joins TRBV4-1 and TRBJ2-1, with D unclear. V lost 2 bases and J lost 3, with 14 bases in between. This CDR3 spans 16 amino acids. Germline V gene sequence: CDR1 MGHRA, CDR2 YSYEKL. CDR3 residues: CASSQKGTASYNEQFF. The CDR3 bases are TGCGCCAGCAGCCAAAAGGGAACAGCGAGCTACAATGAGCAGTTCTTC.

V is TRBV11-1 and J is TRBJ2-2; a possible D gene is TRBD2 (6 bases). This CDR3 has 16 residues. V was pared by 0 bases and J by 4 bases, with 12 bases between. CDR1 and CDR2 from the germline V gene are SGHAT and FQDESV (reference sequence). The CDR3 protein is CASSLAYGTFTGELFF. The DNA for the CDR3 is TGTGCCAGCAGCTTAGCGTACGGGACTTTCACCGGGGAGCTGTTTTTT.

The V gene is TRBV24-1, the J gene TRBJ2-1, with 7 bases fitting TRBD1. The CDR3 spans 18 residues. CDR1 is KGHDR and CDR2 is SFDVKD in the germline V gene. The ends lost 2 bases at V and 2 bases at J; junction bases unmatched: 11. In nucleotides, the CDR3 is TGTGCCACCAGTGATTCCCGGACAGGACGATTTCCCTACAATGAGCAGTTCTTC. It is translated as CATSDSRTGRFPYNEQFF.

This clonotype was seen more than once but under ten times. V is TRBV7-6 and J is TRBJ2-2; a possible D gene is TRBD1 (5 bases). The CDR3 spans 17 residues. In germline, CDR1 is SGHVS, CDR2 FNYEAQ. Trimming stripped 5 bases from V and 3 bases from J, with 19 bases between. The CDR3 DNA follows: TGTGCCAGCAGCCCCCTTCGGGCAGGGCTCGACACCGGGGAGCTGTTTTTT. This encodes CASSPLRAGLDTGELFF.

This clonotype has just a few counts. This rearrangement joins TRBV24-1 to TRBJ2-1, with 9 bases matching TRBD2. Germline CDR1 KGHDR, CDR2 SFDVKD. This CDR3 has 12 residues. V shed 4 bases, J shed 13 bases, and the junction held 4 bases outside the gene matches. The DNA of the CDR3 is TGTGCCACCAGTGACACGACTAGCGGTCAGTTCTTC. Translating it yields CATSDTTSGQFF.

The rearrangement uses TRBV24-1 and TRBJ2-5; D is perhaps TRBD1 or TRBD2 (6 bases each). The CDR3 is made up of 14 amino acids. The germline V and J ends were trimmed by 0 bases and 9 bases, with 13 bases remaining between them. Germline CDR1 reads KGHDR; CDR2 reads SFDVKD. CDR3: CATSDLGGRGAQYF. CDR3 bases: TGTGCCACCAGTGATTTGGGGGGGCGCGGGGCCCAGTACTTC.